The 8 T cell receptor beta chains reported below all come from one sample, sequenced in a study of T-cell memory formation after mild COVID-19. One entry per CDR3 protein, called by TCRdb with MiXCR from the 5' RACE reads. The sample contains 140,000 or so distinct CDR3 sequences, roughly 13% of which appear only once. Sequenced sample: PBMCs or a T cell subset sorted from them (not recorded which). These TCRs come from an adult woman who had mild COVID-19 (a few samples of this study predate the infection). Cell type and time point are not known.

This clonotype was seen more than once but under ten times. The rearrangement links TRBV7-6 to TRBJ1-5; the match to TRBD1 covers 7 bases. V was pared by 1 base and J by 6 bases, with 6 bases of the junction left unmatched. Germline V lookup: CDR1 SGHVS, CDR2 FNYEAQ. The CDR3 extends over 15 amino acids. The CDR3 loop reads CASSLGEGASQPQHF. Written as DNA, the CDR3 is TGTGCCAGCAGCTTAGGAGAGGGGGCGAGTCAGCCCCAGCATTTT.

In its sample, this clonotype was seen a few times. This rearrangement joins TRBV5-1 to TRBJ1-5, with TRBD1 as a possible D gene (5 bases). The CDR3 totals 14 residues. V lost 0 bases and J 5 bases, leaving 9 bases between the germline ends. Germline CDR1 is SGHRS and CDR2 is YFSETQ. CDR3 nucleotide sequence: TGCGCCAGCAGCTTGGGGACACTCGATCAGCCCCAGCATTTT. Protein: CASSLGTLDQPQHF.

The chain combines TRBV7-9 with TRBJ1-1; no firm D call. V dropped 5 bases and J dropped 1 base, with 11 bases sitting between them. Germline loops: CDR1 SEHNR, CDR2 FQNEAQ (reference sequence). The CDR3 spans 14 residues. The CDR3 coding sequence is TGTGCCAGCAGCCCAGAGAGTAGGAACACTGAAGCTTTCTTT. It specifies CASSPESRNTEAFF.

This clonotype showed up many times. The V gene is TRBV4-3, the J gene TRBJ2-1; D not certain. V lost 1 base and J lost 3, with 4 bases in between. The CDR3 covers 13 residues. The germline V gene encodes CDR1 LGHNA and CDR2 YSLEER. CDR3 amino acids: CASSQGVYNEQFF. CDR3 nucleotide sequence: TGCGCCAGCAGCCAAGGAGTCTACAATGAGCAGTTCTTC.

This clonotype showed up just a few times. This chain joins TRBV6-2 or TRBV6-3 and TRBJ2-7; 10 positions agree with TRBD2. The germline gives CDR1 MNHEY, CDR2 SVGEGT. With 6 bases clipped from V and 0 bases from J, the junction kept 5 bases outside the gene matches. This CDR3 spans 15 amino acids. The CDR3 region has the DNA TGTGCCAGCAGACAACTAGCGGGGCCCTCCTACGAGCAGTACTTC. The encoded protein is CASRQLAGPSYEQYF.

The rearrangement links TRBV11-2 to TRBJ2-3; 10 bases agree with TRBD2. V was pared by 5 bases and J by 5 bases, with 7 bases of the junction left unmatched. The germline CDR1 and CDR2 sequences are SGHAT and FQNNGV. There are 15 residues in the CDR3. The CDR3 DNA reads TGTGCCAGCAGCCGAGCGGGGGGGCCTGGAGATACGCAGTATTTT. Translation gives CASSRAGGPGDTQYF.

The rearrangement uses TRBV20-1 and TRBJ1-4; 10 nucleotides line up with TRBD1. The V segment lost 4 bases and the J segment 6 bases; nucleotides outside the gene matches: 2. CDR3 length: 13 residues. CDR1 and CDR2 (germline): DFQATT, SNEGSKA (reference sequence). In nucleotides, the CDR3 is TGCAGTGCTACCGGGACAGGGGATGAAAAACTGTTTTTT. Translated: CSATGTGDEKLFF.

This clonotype was observed a handful of times. The chain combines TRBV7-9 with TRBJ2-7, with TRBD1 as a possible D gene (6 bases). With 1 base removed from V and 5 bases from J, the gap between germline ends came to 12 bases. There are 14 residues in the CDR3. Germline V gene data show CDR1 as SEHNR and CDR2 as FQNEAQ (reference sequence). The CDR3 DNA reads TGTGCCAGCAGCTTAGTCACAGGGAACAACGAGCAGTACTTC. Translating gives CASSLVTGNNEQYF. Together with reference TRBV7-9 and TRBJ2-7, the CDR3 gives the full variable domain: DTGVSQNPRHKITKRGQNVTFRCDPISEHNRLYWYRQTLGQGPEFLTYFQNEAQLEKSRLLSDRFSAERPKGSFSTLEIQRTEQGDSAMYLCASSLVTGNNEQYFGPGTRLTVT.